This TCR beta chain was captured by sequencing in a study of T cell responses to AZD1222 COVID-19 vaccine. General study points: Spike was spanned by vaccine-associated CD4 TCRs, which were dominant at 160-218 and 743-854. Samples come after the peak T cell response, not at day 14.

Clones were sequenced by immunoSEQ multiplex PCR, and TCRdb holds only the in-frame ones, with some missing. Seen here are about 130,000 clones, 90% to 95% observed once, and the top ten hold approximately 9%. Between the trimmed V and J ends, which lost 0 bases and 2 bases, there was a span of 5 bases. CDR1 is SGHVS, CDR2 FQNEAQ, per germline. The CDR3 has 14 residues. This clone has just one count. Its antigen is unknown. This TCR was sampled from an adult in good health. The chain is built from TRBV7-8 and TRBJ1-5, with D unclear. This sample comprised peripheral blood, obtained on day 0 of AZD1222 vaccination. The CDR3: CASSLARGNQPQHF. Written as DNA, the CDR3 is TGTGCCAGCAGCTTAGCACGGGGCAATCAGCCCCAGCATTTT.